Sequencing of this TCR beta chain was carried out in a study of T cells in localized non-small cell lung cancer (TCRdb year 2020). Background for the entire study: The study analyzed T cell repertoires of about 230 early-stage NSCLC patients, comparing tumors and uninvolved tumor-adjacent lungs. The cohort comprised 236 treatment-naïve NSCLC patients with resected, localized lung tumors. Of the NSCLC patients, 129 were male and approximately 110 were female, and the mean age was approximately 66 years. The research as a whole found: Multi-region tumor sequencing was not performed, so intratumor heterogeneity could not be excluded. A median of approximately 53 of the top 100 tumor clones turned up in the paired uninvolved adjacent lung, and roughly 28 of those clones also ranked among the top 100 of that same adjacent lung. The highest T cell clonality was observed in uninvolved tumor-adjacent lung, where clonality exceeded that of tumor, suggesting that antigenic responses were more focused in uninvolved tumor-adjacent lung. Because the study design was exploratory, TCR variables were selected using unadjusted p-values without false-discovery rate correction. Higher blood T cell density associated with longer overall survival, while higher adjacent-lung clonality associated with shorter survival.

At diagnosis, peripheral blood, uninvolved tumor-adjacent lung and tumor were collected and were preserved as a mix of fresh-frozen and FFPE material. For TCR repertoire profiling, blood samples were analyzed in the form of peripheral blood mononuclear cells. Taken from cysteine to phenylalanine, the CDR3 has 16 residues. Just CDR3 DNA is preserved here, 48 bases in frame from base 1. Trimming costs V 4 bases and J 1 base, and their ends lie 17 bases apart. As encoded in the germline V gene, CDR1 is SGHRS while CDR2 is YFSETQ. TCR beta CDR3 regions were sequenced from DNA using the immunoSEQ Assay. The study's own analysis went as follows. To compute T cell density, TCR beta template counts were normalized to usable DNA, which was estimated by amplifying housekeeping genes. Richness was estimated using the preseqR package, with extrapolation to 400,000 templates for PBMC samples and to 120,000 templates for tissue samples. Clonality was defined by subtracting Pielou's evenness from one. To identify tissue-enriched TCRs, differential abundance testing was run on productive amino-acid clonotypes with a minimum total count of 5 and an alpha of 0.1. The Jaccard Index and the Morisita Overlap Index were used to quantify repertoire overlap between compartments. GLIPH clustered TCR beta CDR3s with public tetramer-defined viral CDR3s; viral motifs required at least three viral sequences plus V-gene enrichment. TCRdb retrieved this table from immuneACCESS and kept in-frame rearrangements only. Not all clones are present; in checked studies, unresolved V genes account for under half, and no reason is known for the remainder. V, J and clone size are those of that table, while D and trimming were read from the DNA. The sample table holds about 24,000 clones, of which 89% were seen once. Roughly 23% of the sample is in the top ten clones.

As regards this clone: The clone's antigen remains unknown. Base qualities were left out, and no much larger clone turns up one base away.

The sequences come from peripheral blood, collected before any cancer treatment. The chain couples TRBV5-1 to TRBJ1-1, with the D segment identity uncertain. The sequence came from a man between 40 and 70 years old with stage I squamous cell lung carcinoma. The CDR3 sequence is CASSPAPSRKNTEAFF. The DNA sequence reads TGCGCCAGCAGCCCCGCCCCCTCGAGAAAGAACACTGAAGCTTTCTTT.